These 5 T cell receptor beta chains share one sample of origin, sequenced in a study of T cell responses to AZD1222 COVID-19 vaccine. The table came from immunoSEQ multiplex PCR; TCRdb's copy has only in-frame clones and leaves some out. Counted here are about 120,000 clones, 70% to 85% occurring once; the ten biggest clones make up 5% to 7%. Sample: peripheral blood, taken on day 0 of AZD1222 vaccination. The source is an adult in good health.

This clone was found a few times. The CDR3 region is CASSRTDNSPLHF. For the CDR3, the DNA is TGTGCCAGCAGCCGGACAGATAATTCACCCCTCCACTTT. The chain carries TRBV3-1 (or the pseudogene TRBV3-2) and TRBJ1-6, with a possible D match to TRBD1 (6 bases). Germline loops: CDR1 LGHDT, CDR2 YNNKEL (reference sequence). This CDR3 region has 13 residues. V was pared by 4 bases and J by 5 bases, with 6 bases between.

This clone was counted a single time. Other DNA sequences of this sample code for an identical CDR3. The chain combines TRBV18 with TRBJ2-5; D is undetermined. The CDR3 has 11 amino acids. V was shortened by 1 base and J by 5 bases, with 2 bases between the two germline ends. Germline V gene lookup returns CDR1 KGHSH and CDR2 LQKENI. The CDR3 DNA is TGTGCCAGCTCACCACAGGAGACCCAGTACTTC. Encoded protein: CASSPQETQYF.

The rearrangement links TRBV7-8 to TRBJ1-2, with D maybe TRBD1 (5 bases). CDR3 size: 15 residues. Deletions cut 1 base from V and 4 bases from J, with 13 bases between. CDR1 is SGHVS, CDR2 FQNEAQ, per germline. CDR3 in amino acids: CASSLEYGTSYGYTF. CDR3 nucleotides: TGTGCCAGCAGCTTAGAGTACGGGACTAGCTATGGCTACACCTTC.

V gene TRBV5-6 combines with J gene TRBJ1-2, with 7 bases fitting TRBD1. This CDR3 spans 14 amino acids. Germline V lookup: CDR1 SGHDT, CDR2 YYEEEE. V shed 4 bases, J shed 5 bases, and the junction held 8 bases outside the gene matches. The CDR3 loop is CASSRGGQSYGYTF. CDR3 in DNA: TGTGCCAGCAGCCGAGGGGGACAGAGTTATGGCTACACCTTC.

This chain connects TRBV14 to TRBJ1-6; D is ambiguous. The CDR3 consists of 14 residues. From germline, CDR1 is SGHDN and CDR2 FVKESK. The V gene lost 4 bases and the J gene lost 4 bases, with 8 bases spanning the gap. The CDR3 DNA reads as TGTGCCAGCAGCCGGGCCGGTTATAATTCACCCCTCCACTTT. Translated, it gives CASSRAGYNSPLHF.